One TCR beta chain is described in this entry. The sample belongs to a study of blood T cell repertoires in COVID-19. Study at large: From T cells, B-cell-depleted T cells, or PBMCs came the material, which was cDNA or gDNA.

Germline V CDR1 and CDR2: MNHEY, SVGAGI. Deletions cut 5 bases from V and 1 base from J, with 8 bases between. This CDR3 contains 14 residues. Donors were grouped by their self-reported clinical history. Under the authors' procedure: Nucleated cell counts were estimated from reference gene primer amplification. The assay was immunoSEQ multiplex PCR, and TCRdb's table has in-frame clones only and misses some. V and J calls and clone size are copied from that table; D and trimming were computed from the DNA. In the table there are about 210,000 clones, under 90% of which are singletons. The sample comprised PBMCs or T cells enriched from blood (not recorded which). V is TRBV6-5 and J is TRBJ2-2; D perhaps matches TRBD2 (5 bases). The receptor comes from a woman aged 45-65 years with acute COVID-19. CDR3 residues: CASSPRGNTGELFF. The CDR3 region has the DNA TGTGCCAGCAGTCCCCGGGGGAACACCGGGGAGCTGTTTTTT.